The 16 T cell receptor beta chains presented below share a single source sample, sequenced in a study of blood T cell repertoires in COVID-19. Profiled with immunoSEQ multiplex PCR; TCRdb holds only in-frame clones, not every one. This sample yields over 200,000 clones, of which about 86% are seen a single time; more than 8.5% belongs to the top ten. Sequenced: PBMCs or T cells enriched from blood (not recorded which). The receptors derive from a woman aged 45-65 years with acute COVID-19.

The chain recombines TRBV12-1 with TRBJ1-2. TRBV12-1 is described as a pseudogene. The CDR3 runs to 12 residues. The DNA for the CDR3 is TGTGCCAGCGCGGGCGGAGGGCATGGCTACACCTTC. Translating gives CASAGGGHGYTF.

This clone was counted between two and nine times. CDR3 DNA sequence: TGTGCCAGCTCACCGAACAGGGTAGAAGAGACCCAGTACTTC. This translates into CASSPNRVEETQYF. The chain joins TRBV18 to TRBJ2-5; a possible D gene is TRBD1 (6 bases). Between the trimmed V and J ends, which lost 3 bases and 3 bases, there was a span of 11 bases. This CDR3 contains 14 residues. Per germline, CDR1 KGHSH and CDR2 LQKENI.

In DNA form, the CDR3 reads TGCGCCAGCAGCTTAGTCCCACCCCTACTAATGCTCCCTACGAACACCGGGGAGCTGTTTTTT. It translates to CASSLVPPLLMLPTNTGELFF. The chain joins TRBV5-1 to TRBJ2-2; D is undetermined. The CDR3 covers 21 residues. The ends were cut back, 2 bases at V and 0 bases at J, with 26 bases in the middle. Germline loops: CDR1 SGHRS, CDR2 YFSETQ.

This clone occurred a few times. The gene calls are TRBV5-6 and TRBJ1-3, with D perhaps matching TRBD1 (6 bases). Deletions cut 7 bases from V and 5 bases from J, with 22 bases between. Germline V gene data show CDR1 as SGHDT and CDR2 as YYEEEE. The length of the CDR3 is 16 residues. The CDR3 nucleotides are TGTGCCAGCGGGCGGGGAGGGCAGACAGGCCGAAACACCATATATTTT. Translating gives CASGRGGQTGRNTIYF.

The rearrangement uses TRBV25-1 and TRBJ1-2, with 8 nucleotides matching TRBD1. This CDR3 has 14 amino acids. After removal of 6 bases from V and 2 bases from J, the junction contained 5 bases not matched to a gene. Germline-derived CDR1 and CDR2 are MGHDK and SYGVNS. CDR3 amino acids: CASRDDRGNYGYTF. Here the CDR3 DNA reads TGTGCCAGCAGAGACGACAGGGGAAACTATGGCTACACCTTC.

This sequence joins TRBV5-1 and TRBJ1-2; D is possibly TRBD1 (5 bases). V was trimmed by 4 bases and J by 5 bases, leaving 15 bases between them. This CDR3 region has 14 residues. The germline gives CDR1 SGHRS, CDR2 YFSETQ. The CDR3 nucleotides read TGCGCCAGCAGCCAATTGCCATCAGGGTATGGCTACACCTTC. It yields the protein CASSQLPSGYGYTF.

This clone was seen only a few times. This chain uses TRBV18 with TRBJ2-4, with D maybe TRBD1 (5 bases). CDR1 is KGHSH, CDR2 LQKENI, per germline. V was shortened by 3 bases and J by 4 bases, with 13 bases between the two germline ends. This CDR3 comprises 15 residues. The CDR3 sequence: CASSPPGSVKNIQYF. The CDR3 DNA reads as TGTGCCAGCTCACCCCCAGGGTCCGTAAAAAACATTCAGTACTTC.

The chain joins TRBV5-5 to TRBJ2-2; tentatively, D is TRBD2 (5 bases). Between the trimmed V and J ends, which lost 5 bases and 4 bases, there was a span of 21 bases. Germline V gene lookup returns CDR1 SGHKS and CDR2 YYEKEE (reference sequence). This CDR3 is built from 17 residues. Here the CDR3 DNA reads TGTGCCAGCAGTCAAACCGCCCCGGGGTTCCGCACCGGGGAGCTGTTTTTT. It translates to CASSQTAPGFRTGELFF.

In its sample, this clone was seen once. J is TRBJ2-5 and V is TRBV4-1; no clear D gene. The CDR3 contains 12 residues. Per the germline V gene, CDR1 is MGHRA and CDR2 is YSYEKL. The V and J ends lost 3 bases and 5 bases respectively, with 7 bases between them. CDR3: CASSHVGETQYF. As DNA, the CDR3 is TGCGCCAGCAGCCACGTCGGGGAGACCCAGTACTTC.

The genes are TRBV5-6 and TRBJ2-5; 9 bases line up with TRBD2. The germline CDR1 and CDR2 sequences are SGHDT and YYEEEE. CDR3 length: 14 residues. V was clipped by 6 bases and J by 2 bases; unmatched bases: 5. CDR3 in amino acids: CASNTAGGQETQYF. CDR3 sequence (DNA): TGTGCCAGCAACACCGCGGGGGGGCAAGAGACCCAGTACTTC.

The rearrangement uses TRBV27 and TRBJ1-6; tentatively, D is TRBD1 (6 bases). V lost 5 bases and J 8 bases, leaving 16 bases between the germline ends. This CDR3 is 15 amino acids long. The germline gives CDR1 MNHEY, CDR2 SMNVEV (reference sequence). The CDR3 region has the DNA TGTGCCAGCAGTCCCGCCGGGACATGGGATTCACCCCTCCACTTT. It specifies CASSPAGTWDSPLHF.

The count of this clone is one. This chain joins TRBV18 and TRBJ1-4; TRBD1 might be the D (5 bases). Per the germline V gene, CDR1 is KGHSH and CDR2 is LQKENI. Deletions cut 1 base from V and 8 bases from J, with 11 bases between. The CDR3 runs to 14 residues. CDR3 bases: TGTGCCAGCTCACCACAAGATGGGGGGGAAAAACTGTTTTTT. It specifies CASSPQDGGEKLFF.

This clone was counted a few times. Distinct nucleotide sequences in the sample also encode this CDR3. The CDR3 protein is CASSRTASTDTQYF. Written as DNA, the CDR3 is TGTGCCAGCAGCCGGACAGCTAGCACAGATACGCAGTATTTT. The V and J genes are TRBV6-5 and TRBJ2-3; weak D call: TRBD1 (6 bases). CDR3 length equals 14 residues. In germline, CDR1 is MNHEY, CDR2 SVGAGI. The V gene lost 6 bases and the J gene lost 0 bases, with 10 bases spanning the gap.

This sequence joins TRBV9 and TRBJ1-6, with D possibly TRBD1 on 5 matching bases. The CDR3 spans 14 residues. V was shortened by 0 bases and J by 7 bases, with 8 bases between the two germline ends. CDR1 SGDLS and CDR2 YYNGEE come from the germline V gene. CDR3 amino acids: CASSVVGLNSPLHF. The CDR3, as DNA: TGTGCCAGCAGCGTAGTGGGACTAAATTCACCCCTCCACTTT.

CDR3 sequence: CASSPGLVDEQYF. The CDR3 coding sequence is TGTGCCAGCTCGCCTGGACTCGTGGACGAGCAGTACTTC. This chain joins TRBV18 and TRBJ2-7, with D possibly matching TRBD2 (5 bases). Germline CDR1 KGHSH, CDR2 LQKENI. V was shortened by 6 bases and J by 5 bases, with 14 bases between the two germline ends. CDR3 length equals 13 residues.

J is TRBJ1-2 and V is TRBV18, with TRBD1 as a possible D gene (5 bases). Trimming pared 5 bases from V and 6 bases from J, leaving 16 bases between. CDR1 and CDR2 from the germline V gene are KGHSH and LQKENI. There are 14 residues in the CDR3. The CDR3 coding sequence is TGTGCCAGCTCATCAAACCGGGGGAATGATGGCTACACCTTC. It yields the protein CASSSNRGNDGYTF.